What follows are 6 T cell receptor beta chains derived from one specimen sequenced in a study of blood T cell repertoires in COVID-19. Sequenced by immunoSEQ multiplex PCR; TCRdb stores in-frame clones only, minus some. Of a few hundred thousand clones listed, 80% to 90% are singletons. What was sequenced was PBMCs or T cells enriched from blood (not recorded which). These receptors all stem from a man aged 25 to 45 who had recovered from COVID-19.

The CDR3 is CASSLSLRGRGTDTQYF. The DNA for the CDR3 is TGCGCCAGCAGCTTGTCACTTCGGGGGAGGGGCACAGATACGCAGTATTTT. This chain links TRBV5-1 with TRBJ2-3, with 7 bases identical to TRBD2. Germline V gene sequence: CDR1 SGHRS, CDR2 YFSETQ. V lost 1 base and J lost 1; bases outside the gene matches: 9. CDR3 length equals 17 residues.

To note about this clone: The sample has other DNA sequences that encode this CDR3 too. The chain employs TRBV9 and TRBJ2-7; TRBD1 matches at 11 bases. The length of the CDR3 is 14 residues. CDR1 and CDR2 (germline): SGDLS, YYNGEE. The trim removed 4 bases at V and 2 bases at J, leaving 2 bases unmatched. CDR3 sequence reads: CASSPGQGAYEQYF. CDR3 sequence (DNA): TGTGCCAGCAGCCCGGGACAGGGGGCCTACGAGCAGTACTTC.

The CDR3 spells CASTPGLRTEAFF. The DNA of the CDR3 is TGTGCCAGTACCCCAGGGTTGAGGACTGAAGCTTTCTTT. This sequence joins TRBV19 and TRBJ1-1; D is possibly TRBD1 (5 bases). V was clipped by 7 bases and J by 5 bases, with 14 bases between them. The germline V gene has CDR1 LNHDA and CDR2 SQIVND (reference sequence). The CDR3 runs 13 residues.

Only a few counts were recorded for this clone. Its ends do not fully match the called genes, so a read error is possible. This chain uses TRBV30 with TRBJ2-1; D remains ambiguous. The CDR3 length is 12 residues. Germline V lookup: CDR1 GTSNPN, CDR2 SVGIG (reference sequence). The CDR3 nucleotides read TGTGCCTGGACCGGAGAGCTCAATGGGCAGTTCTTC. It is translated as CAWTGELNGQFF.

The chain links TRBV19 to TRBJ1-2; D possibly corresponds to TRBD1 (6 bases). Trimming stripped 7 bases from V and 6 bases from J, with 18 bases between. CDR1 is LNHDA, CDR2 SQIVND, per germline (reference sequence). The length of the CDR3 is 14 residues. Written as DNA, the CDR3 is TGTGCCAGTACCCACCTAGGGGGGGTGAATGGCTACACCTTC. Its translation is CASTHLGGVNGYTF. The variable domain in full, with the rest retrieved from reference TRBV19 and TRBJ1-2, is DGGITQSPKYLFRKEGQNVTLSCEQNLNHDAMYWYRQDPGQGLRLIYYSQIVNDFQKGDIAEGYSVSREKKESFPLTVTSAQKNPTAFYLCASTHLGGVNGYTFGSGTRLTVV.

The rearrangement uses TRBV11-2 and TRBJ1-4, with D perhaps TRBD1 (5 bases). The CDR3 contains 14 residues. The germline V gene has CDR1 SGHAT and CDR2 FQNNGV. Between the trimmed V and J ends, which lost 5 bases and 6 bases, there was a span of 13 bases. CDR3 protein: CASSRRGRDEKLFF. The CDR3 coding sequence is TGTGCCAGCAGCAGGCGGGGACGTGATGAAAAACTGTTTTTT. Full variable domain (rest looked up from reference TRBV11-2 and TRBJ1-4): EAGVAQSPRYKIIEKRQSVAFWCNPISGHATLYWYQQILGQGPKLLIQFQNNGVVDDSQLPKDRFSAERLKGVDSTLKIQPAKLEDSAVYLCASSRRGRDEKLFFGSGTQLSVL.